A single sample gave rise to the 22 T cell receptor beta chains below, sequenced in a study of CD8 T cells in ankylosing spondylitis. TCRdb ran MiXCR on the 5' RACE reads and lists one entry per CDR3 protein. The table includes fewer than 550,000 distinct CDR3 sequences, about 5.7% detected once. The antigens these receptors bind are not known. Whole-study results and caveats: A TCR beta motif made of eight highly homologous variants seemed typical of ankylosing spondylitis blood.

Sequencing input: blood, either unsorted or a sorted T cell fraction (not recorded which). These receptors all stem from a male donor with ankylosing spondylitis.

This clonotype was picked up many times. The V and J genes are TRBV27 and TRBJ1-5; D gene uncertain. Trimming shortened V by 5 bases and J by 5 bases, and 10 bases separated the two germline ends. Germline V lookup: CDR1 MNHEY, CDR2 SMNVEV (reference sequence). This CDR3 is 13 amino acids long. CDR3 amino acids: CASSTDSYQPQHF. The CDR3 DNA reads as TGTGCCAGCAGTACAGATTCCTATCAGCCCCAGCATTTT.

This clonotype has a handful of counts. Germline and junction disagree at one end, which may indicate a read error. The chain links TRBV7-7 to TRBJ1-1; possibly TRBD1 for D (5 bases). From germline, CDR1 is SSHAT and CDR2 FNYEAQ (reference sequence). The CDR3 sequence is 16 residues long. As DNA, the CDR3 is TGTGCTAGCAGCTTAGCCATCGTCGGGGGGATGGCTGAAGCTTTCTTT. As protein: CASSLAIVGGMAEAFF.

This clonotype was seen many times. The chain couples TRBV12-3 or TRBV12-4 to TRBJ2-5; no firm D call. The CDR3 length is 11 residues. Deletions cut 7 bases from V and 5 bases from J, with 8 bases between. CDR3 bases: TGTGCCAGCACCATAGGCGAGACCCAGTACTTC. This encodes CASTIGETQYF.

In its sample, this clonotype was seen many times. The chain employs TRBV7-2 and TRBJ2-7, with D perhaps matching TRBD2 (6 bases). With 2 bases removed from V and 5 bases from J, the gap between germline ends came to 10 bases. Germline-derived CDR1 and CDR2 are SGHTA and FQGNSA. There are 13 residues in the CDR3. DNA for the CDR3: TGTGCCAGCAGCTTACAGACTAGGGACGAGCAGTACTTC. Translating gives CASSLQTRDEQYF.

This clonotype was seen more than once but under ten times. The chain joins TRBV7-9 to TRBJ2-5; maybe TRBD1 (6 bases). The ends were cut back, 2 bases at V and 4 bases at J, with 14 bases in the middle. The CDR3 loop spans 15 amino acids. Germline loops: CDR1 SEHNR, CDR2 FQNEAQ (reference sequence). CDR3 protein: CASSLIGGGAETQYF. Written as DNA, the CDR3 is TGTGCCAGCAGCTTAATTGGGGGCGGCGCAGAGACCCAGTACTTC.

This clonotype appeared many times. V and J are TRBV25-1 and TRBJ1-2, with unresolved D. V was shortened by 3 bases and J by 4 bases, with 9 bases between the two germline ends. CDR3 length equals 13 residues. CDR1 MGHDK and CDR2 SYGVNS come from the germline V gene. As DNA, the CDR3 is TGTGCCAGCAGTGAGACGGCAACCTATGGCTACACCTTC. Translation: CASSETATYGYTF.

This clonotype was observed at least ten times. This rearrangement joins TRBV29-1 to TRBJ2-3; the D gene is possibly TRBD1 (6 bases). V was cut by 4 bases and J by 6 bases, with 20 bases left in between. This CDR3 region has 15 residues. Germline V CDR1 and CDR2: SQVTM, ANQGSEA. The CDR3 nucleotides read TGCAGCGTTGTGGCGAACAGGGTGCCCGGCGATACGCAGTATTTT. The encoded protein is CSVVANRVPGDTQYF.

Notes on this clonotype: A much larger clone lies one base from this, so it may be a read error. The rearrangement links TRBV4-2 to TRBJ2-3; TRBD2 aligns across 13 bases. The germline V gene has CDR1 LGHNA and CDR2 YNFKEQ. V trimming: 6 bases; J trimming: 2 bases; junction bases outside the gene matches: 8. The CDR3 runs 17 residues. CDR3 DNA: TGTGCCAGCAGACAGATACTAGCGGGAGGGTACACAGATACGCAGTATTTT. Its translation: CASRQILAGGYTDTQYF.

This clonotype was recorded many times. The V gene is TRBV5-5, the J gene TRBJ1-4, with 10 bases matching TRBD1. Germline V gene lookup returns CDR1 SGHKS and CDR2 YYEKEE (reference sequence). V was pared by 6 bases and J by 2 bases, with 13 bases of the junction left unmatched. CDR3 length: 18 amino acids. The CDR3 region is CASTGDRGYGSTNEKLFF. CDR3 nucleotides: TGTGCCAGCACCGGGGACAGGGGATATGGATCGACTAATGAAAAACTGTTTTTT.

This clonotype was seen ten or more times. The CDR3 is CASSLMVAGNYGYTF. Written as DNA, the CDR3 is TGTGCCAGCAGTTTAATGGTCGCAGGGAACTATGGCTACACCTTC. V gene TRBV27 combines with J gene TRBJ1-2; possible D gene TRBD1, 5 bases. Trimming pared 2 bases from V and 2 bases from J, leaving 12 bases between. The germline V gene encodes CDR1 MNHEY and CDR2 SMNVEV (reference sequence). The CDR3 sequence is 15 residues long.

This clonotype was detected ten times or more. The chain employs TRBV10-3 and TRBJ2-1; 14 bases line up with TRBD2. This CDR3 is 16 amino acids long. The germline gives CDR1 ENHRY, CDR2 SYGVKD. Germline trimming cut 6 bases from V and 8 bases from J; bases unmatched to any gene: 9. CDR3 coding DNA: TGTGCCATCAGATCAGGACCGGGACTAGCGGGGGATGAGCAGTTCTTC. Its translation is CAIRSGPGLAGDEQFF.

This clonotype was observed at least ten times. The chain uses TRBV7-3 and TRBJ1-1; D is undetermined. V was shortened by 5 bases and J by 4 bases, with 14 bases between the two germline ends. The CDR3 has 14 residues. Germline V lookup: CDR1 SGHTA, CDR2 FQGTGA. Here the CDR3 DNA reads TGTGCCAGCAGCCCACGGGCCTGGGGCACTGAAGCTTTCTTT. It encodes CASSPRAWGTEAFF.

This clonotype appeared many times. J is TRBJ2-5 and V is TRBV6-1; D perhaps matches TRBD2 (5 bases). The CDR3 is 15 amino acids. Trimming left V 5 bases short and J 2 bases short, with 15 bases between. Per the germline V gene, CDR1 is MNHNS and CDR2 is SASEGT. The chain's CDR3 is CASSRIPGTQETQYF. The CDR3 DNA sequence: TGTGCCAGCAGTCGAATTCCGGGAACTCAAGAGACCCAGTACTTC.

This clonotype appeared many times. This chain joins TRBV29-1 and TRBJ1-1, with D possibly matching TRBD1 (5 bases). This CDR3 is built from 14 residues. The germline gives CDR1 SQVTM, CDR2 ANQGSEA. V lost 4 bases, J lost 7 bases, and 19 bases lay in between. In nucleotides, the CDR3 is TGCAGCGTTGCCGGGATAACAGGTTTCGGTGAAGCTTTCTTT. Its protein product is CSVAGITGFGEAFF.

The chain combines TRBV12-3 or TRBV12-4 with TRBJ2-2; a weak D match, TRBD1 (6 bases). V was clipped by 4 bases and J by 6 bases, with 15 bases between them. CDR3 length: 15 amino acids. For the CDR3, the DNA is TGTGCCAGCAGTTCCCCAGGGGATATGTCCGGGGAGCTGTTTTTT. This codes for CASSSPGDMSGELFF.

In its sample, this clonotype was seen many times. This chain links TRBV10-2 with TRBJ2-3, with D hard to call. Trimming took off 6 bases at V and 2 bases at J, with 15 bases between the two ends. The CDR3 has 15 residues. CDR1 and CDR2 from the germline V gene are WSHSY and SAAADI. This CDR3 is CASREITIPTDTQYF. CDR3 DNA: TGCGCCAGCAGGGAGATAACTATTCCCACAGATACGCAGTATTTT.

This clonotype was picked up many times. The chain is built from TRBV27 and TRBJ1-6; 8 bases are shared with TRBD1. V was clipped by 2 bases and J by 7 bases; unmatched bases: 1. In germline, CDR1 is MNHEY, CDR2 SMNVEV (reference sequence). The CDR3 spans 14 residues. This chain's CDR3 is CASSLDRGNSPLHF. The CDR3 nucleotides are TGTGCCAGCAGTTTAGACAGGGGAAATTCACCCCTCCACTTT.

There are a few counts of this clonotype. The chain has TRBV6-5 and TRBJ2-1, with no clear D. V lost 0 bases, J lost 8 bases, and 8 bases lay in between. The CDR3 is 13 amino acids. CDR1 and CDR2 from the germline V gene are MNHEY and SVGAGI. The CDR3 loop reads CASSYSTWYEQFF. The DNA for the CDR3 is TGTGCCAGCAGTTACTCGACTTGGTATGAGCAGTTCTTC.

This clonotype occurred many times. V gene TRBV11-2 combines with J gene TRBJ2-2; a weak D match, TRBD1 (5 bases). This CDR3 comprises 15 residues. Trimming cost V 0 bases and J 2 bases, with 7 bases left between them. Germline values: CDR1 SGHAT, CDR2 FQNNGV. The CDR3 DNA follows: TGTGCCAGCAGCTTAGAGACAGCAAACACCGGGGAGCTGTTTTTT. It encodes CASSLETANTGELFF.

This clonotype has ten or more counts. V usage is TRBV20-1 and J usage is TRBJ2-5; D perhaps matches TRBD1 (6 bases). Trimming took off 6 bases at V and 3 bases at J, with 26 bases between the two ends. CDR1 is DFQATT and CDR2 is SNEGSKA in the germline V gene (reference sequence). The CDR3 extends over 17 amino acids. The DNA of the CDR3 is TGCAGTGCCATTAGACGTCTGACAGGTTGGGGGAAAGAGACCCAGTACTTC. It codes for CSAIRRLTGWGKETQYF.

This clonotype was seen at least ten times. CDR3 region: CASSLGGVQETQYF. CDR3 nucleotide sequence: TGCGCCAGCAGCTTGGGGGGGGTACAAGAGACCCAGTACTTC. The rearrangement uses TRBV5-1 and TRBJ2-5; perhaps TRBD2 as D (6 bases). Germline loops: CDR1 SGHRS, CDR2 YFSETQ. The CDR3 loop spans 14 amino acids. Trimming took off 0 bases at V and 2 bases at J, with 8 bases between the two ends.

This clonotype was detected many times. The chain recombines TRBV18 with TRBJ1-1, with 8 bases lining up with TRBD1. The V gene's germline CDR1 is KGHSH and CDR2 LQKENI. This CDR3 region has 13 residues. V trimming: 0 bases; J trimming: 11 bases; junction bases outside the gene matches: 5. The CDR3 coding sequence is TGTGCCAGCTCACCACCGGGGGACAGGAATGCTTTCTTT. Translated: CASSPPGDRNAFF.